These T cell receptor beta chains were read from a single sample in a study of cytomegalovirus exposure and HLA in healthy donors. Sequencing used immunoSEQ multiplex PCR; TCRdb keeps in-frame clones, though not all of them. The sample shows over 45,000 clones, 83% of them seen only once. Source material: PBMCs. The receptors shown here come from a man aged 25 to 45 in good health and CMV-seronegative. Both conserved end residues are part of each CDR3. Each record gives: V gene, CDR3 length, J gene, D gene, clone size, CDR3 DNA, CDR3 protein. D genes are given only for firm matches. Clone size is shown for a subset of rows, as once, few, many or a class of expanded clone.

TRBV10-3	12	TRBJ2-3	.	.	TGTGCCATCAGTGGGGAGACAGATACGCAGTATTTT	CAISGETDTQYF
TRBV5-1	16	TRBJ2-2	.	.	TGCGCCAGCAGCTTGGATGGAGGGTCAAACACCGGGGAGCTGTTTTTT	CASSLDGGSNTGELFF
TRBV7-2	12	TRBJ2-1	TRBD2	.	TGTGCCAGCAGCCCAGCGGGGGATGAGCAGTTCTTC	CASSPAGDEQFF
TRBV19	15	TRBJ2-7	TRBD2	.	TGTGCCAGTAGTATACAGCGGGAGCCAACCTACGAGCAGTACTTC	CASSIQREPTYEQYF
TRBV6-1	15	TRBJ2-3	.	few	TGTGCCAGCACCCACGAGAACGCGGCCACAGATACGCAGTATTTT	CASTHENAATDTQYF
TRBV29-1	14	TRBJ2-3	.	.	TGCAGCGTTTTGAGGCAGGGGTGGACAGATACGCAGTATTTT	CSVLRQGWTDTQYF
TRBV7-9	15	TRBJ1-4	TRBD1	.	TGTGCCAGCAGCTTAGTGACAGGGGGAAGTGAAAAACTGTTTTTT	CASSLVTGGSEKLFF
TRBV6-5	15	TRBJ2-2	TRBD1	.	TGTGCCAGCAGGTCCGGACAGGGGGCGACTGGGGAGCTGTTTTTT	CASRSGQGATGELFF
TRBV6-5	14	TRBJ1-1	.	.	TGTGCCAGCAGTTACATAAACAGGAACACTGAAGCTTTCTTT	CASSYINRNTEAFF
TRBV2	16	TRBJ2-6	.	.	TGTGCCAGCAGCGGCCCAGGGGAATCTGGGGCCAACGTCCTGACTTTC	CASSGPGESGANVLTF
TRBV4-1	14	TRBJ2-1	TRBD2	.	TGCGCCAGCAGCCAAGATAGCGGGTCTGCTGAGCAGTTCTTC	CASSQDSGSAEQFF
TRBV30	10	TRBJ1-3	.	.	TGTGCCTCCCGCGAAAACACCATATATTTT	CASRENTIYF
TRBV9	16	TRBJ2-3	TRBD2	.	TGTGCCAGCAGCGTAGTGACTAGCGCGTTCACAGATACGCAGTATTTT	CASSVVTSAFTDTQYF
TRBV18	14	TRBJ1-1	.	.	TGTGCCAGCTCACCAGCGGGAAAGAACACTGAAGCTTTCTTT	CASSPAGKNTEAFF
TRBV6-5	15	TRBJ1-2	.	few	TGTGCCAGCAGTTACTCGGGGGGGCCGGGGTCTGGCTACACCTTC	CASSYSGGPGSGYTF
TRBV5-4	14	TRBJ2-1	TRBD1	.	TGTGCCAGCAGCTTGGGGACAGGACGGGATGAGCAGTTCTTC	CASSLGTGRDEQFF
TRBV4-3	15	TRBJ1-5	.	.	TGCGCCAGCAGCCAAGAACACGGACTGTGGCAGCCCCAGCATTTT	CASSQEHGLWQPQHF
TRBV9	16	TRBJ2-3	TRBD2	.	TGTGCCAGCAGCGACCCGGGACTAGCGGGGGGGGATACGCAGTATTTT	CASSDPGLAGGDTQYF
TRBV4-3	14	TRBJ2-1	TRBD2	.	TGCGCCAGCAGCCGTCGACTAGCGGGAGAGGAGCAGTTCTTC	CASSRRLAGEEQFF
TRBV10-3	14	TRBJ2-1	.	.	TGTGCCATCCGGGGGACAGAAGGTTACAATGAGCAGTTCTTC	CAIRGTEGYNEQFF
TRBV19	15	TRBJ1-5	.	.	TGTGCCAGTAGTATAGTACAGGGCAGCAATCAGCCCCAGCATTTT	CASSIVQGSNQPQHF
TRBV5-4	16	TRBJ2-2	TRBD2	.	TGTGCCAGCAGCTTGGTCGGTAGCGGGGGTCCCGGGGAGCTGTTTTTT	CASSLVGSGGPGELFF
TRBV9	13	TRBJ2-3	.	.	TGTGCCAGCAGCCCAGGGGCCCCCGATACGCAGTATTTT	CASSPGAPDTQYF
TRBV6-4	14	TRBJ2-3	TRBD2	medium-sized	TGTGCCAGCAGTGAAGCGGGAGGCACAGATACGCAGTATTTT	CASSEAGGTDTQYF
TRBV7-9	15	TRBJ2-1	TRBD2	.	TGTGCCAGCAGCTTCAGCGGGAGGATTTACAATGAGCAGTTCTTC	CASSFSGRIYNEQFF
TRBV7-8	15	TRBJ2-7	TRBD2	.	TGTGCCAGCAGGGAACTAGCGACGACGGGTCTCGAGCAGTACTTC	CASRELATTGLEQYF
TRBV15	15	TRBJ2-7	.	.	TGTGCCACCAGCCCTGGGCAGGGGCGTTCCTACGAGCAGTACTTC	CATSPGQGRSYEQYF
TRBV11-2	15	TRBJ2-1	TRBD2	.	TGTGCCAGCAGCACAAAACTAGCGGGAGGTGGTGAGCAGTTCTTC	CASSTKLAGGGEQFF
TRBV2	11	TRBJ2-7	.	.	TGTGCCAGCCAACAACGGGGGGAGCAGTACTTC	CASQQRGEQYF
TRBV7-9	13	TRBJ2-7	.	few	TGTGCCAGCAGCCTCGGGACTTTGGTCGAGCAGTACTTC	CASSLGTLVEQYF
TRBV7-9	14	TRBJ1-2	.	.	TGTGCCAGCAGCTTGTCAGGGGTCTCCTATGGCTACACCTTC	CASSLSGVSYGYTF
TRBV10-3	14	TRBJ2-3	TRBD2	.	TGTGCCATCAGCGGGAGGACTAGCACAGATACGCAGTATTTT	CAISGRTSTDTQYF
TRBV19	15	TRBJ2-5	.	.	TGTGCCAGTAGTATCATGCAGGGCACTATAGCGACCCAGTACTTC	CASSIMQGTIATQYF
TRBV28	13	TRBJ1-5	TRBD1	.	TGTGCCAGCCGAGGACAGGGAGGCCAGCCCCAGCATTTT	CASRGQGGQPQHF
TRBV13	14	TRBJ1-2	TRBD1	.	TGTGCCAGCAGCTACCGGACAGGGGGCAAGCCGGACACCTTC	CASSYRTGGKPDTF
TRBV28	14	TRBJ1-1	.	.	TGTGCCAGCCGAGCCTTTAGTCCGGACACTGAAGCTTTCTTT	CASRAFSPDTEAFF
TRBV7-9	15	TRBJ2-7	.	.	TGTGCCAGCAGCAGCAACTACCCCGAAAGGAGCGAGCAGTACTTC	CASSSNYPERSEQYF
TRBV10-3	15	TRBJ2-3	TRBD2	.	TGTGCCGCGGGGGAGGGAGAACTTAGCACAGATACGCAGTATTTT	CAAGEGELSTDTQYF
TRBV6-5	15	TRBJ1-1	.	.	TGTGCCAGCAGTAGTTATGGGGGGGGCGGCACTGAAGCTTTCTTT	CASSSYGGGGTEAFF
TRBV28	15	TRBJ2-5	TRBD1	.	TGTGCCAGCAGCACCGGGACAGGGGGCCGTAAGACCCAGTACTTC	CASSTGTGGRKTQYF
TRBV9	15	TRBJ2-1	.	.	TGTGCCAGCAGCGTAGGGGGGACAACGTACAATGAGCAGTTCTTC	CASSVGGTTYNEQFF
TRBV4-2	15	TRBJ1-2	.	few	TGTGCCAGCAGCCAAGATCTGGGGGGTAACTATGGCTACACCTTC	CASSQDLGGNYGYTF
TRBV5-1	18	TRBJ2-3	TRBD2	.	TGCGCCAGCAGCTTGCGTCAGACTAGCGGGAGTTCCACAGATACGCAGTATTTT	CASSLRQTSGSSTDTQYF
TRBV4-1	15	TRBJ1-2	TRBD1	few	TGCGCCAGCAGCCAAACGGCAGGGGGCAACTATGGCTACACCTTC	CASSQTAGGNYGYTF
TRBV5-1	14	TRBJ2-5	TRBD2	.	TGCGCCAGCAGCCTTTCTAGCGGGGGTGAGACCCAGTACTTC	CASSLSSGGETQYF
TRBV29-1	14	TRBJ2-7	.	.	TGCAGCGTCGGGGCCGGGACACGAGACTACGAGCAGTACTTC	CSVGAGTRDYEQYF
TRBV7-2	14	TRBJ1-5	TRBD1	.	TGTGCCAGCAGCTTGACAGGGGGAAATCAGCCCCAGCATTTT	CASSLTGGNQPQHF
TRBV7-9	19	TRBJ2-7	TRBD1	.	TGTTCCAGCAGCTTAGGAGTCGGGACAGCTAGAATCGCCTACTACGAGCAGTACTTC	CSSSLGVGTARIAYYEQYF
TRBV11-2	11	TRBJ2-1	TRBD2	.	TGTGCCAGCAGCCAGCGGGAGGGGAAGTTCTTC	CASSQREGKFF
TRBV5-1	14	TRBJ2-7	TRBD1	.	TGCGCCAGCAGCTCACCCGGGACAGCCTACGAGCAGTACTTC	CASSSPGTAYEQYF
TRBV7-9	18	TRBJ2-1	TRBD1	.	TGTTCCAGCAGCTTGGACAGGGGGGAGCGGAGGAGGGGCAATGAGCAGTTCTTC	CSSSLDRGERRRGNEQFF